These 8 T cell receptor beta chains were sequenced from one sample in a study of T cell responses to AZD1222 COVID-19 vaccine. Generated by immunoSEQ multiplex PCR, the TCRdb table keeps only in-frame clones and is missing some. The sample records around 50,000 clones, roughly 86% being singletons. The sequenced sample was peripheral blood, obtained on day 0 of AZD1222 vaccination. The origin of the receptors is an adult in good health.

The chain combines TRBV9 with TRBJ1-2; TRBD1 is a possible D gene (5 bases). Trimming removed 3 bases from V and 3 bases from J, with 12 bases in between. In germline, CDR1 is SGDLS, CDR2 YYNGEE. The CDR3 runs 14 residues. For the CDR3, the DNA is TGTGCCAGCAGCGGTGCAGGAGGGGACTATGGCTACACCTTC. Protein: CASSGAGGDYGYTF.

This chain links TRBV9 with TRBJ1-2, with a possible D match to TRBD1 (6 bases). The CDR3 contains 15 residues. CDR1 is SGDLS, CDR2 YYNGEE, per germline. Between the trimmed V and J ends, which lost 7 bases and 7 bases, there was a span of 23 bases. The CDR3 DNA follows: TGTGCCAGCCCACCCCCGGGACATAGAAGAGGTGGCTACACCTTC. Translation: CASPPPGHRRGGYTF. The variable domain in full, with the rest retrieved from reference TRBV9 and TRBJ1-2, is DSGVTQTPKHLITATGQRVTLRCSPRSGDLSVYWYQQSLDQGLQFLIQYYNGEERAKGNILERFSAQQFPDLHSELNLSSLELGDSALYFCASPPPGHRRGGYTFGSGTRLTVV.

The gene calls are TRBV27 and TRBJ1-1; D gene unclear. CDR1 and CDR2 from the germline V gene are MNHEY and SMNVEV (reference sequence). The CDR3 spans 14 residues. Between the trimmed V and J ends, which lost 6 bases and 4 bases, there was a span of 15 bases. The CDR3 DNA sequence: TGTGCCAGCAGCCCGTCTTGGGTTATCACTGAAGCTTTCTTT. Translation gives CASSPSWVITEAFF.

V gene TRBV4-3 combines with J gene TRBJ2-7; D unresolved. V lost 3 bases and J lost 6, with 15 bases in between. Germline V gene data show CDR1 as LGHNA and CDR2 as YSLEER. CDR3 length equals 14 residues. CDR3 sequence (DNA): TGCGCCAGCAGCCACACGCATGAGCTAGGCGAGCAGTACTTC. Encoded protein: CASSHTHELGEQYF.

The rearrangement uses TRBV5-4 and TRBJ2-1; 14 bases line up with TRBD2. The CDR3 totals 18 residues. V lost 4 bases, J lost 9 bases, and 15 bases stayed unmatched. Germline V lookup: CDR1 SGHNT, CDR2 YYREEE (reference sequence). The CDR3 DNA follows: TGTGCCAGCAGCCGCGGGACTAGCGGGAGCATCGTTCGGGGTGAGCAGTTCTTC. Translation: CASSRGTSGSIVRGEQFF.

This sequence joins TRBV7-9 and TRBJ1-1; D uncertain. The V and J ends lost 5 bases and 0 bases respectively, with 10 bases between them. This CDR3 comprises 14 residues. Germline V gene lookup returns CDR1 SEHNR and CDR2 FQNEAQ (reference sequence). CDR3 residues: CASSRGLLNTEAFF. DNA for the CDR3: TGTGCCAGCAGCCGAGGACTGCTGAACACTGAAGCTTTCTTT.

This clone was recorded only once. The chain couples TRBV7-9 to TRBJ1-2, with D perhaps matching TRBD1 (6 bases). The germline gives CDR1 SEHNR, CDR2 FQNEAQ (reference sequence). The CDR3 covers 14 residues. V lost 1 base and J 6 bases, leaving 12 bases between the germline ends. CDR3 sequence reads: CASSLDWTADGYTF. CDR3 sequence (DNA): TGTGCCAGCAGCTTAGATTGGACAGCGGATGGCTACACCTTC.

The rearrangement joins TRBV6-1 to TRBJ1-1; no clear D. This CDR3 is 13 amino acids long. V was clipped by 2 bases and J by 1 base, with 5 bases between them. CDR1 is MNHNS and CDR2 is SASEGT in the germline V gene. For the CDR3, the DNA is TGTGCCAGCAGTGAACACGAGAACACTGAAGCTTTCTTT. It translates to CASSEHENTEAFF.